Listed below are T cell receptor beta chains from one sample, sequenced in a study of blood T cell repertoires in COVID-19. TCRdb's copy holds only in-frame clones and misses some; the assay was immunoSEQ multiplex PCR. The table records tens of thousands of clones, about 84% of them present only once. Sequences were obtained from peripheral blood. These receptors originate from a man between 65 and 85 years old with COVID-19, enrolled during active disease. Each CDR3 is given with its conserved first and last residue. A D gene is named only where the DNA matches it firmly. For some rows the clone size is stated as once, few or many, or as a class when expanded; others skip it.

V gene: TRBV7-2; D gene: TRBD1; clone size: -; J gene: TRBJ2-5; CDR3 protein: CASRRNRGKMPQETQYF; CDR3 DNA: TGTGCCAGCAGGAGAAACAGGGGAAAAATGCCCCAAGAGACCCAGTACTTC
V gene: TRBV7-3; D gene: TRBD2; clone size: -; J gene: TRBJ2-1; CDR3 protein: CASSALAGVSNEQFF; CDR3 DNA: TGTGCCAGCAGCGCCTTAGCGGGAGTTTCTAATGAGCAGTTCTTC
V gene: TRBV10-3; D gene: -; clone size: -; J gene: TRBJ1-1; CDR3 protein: CAISEQGGVNTEAFF; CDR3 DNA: TGTGCCATCAGTGAGCAGGGTGGGGTGAACACTGAAGCTTTCTTT
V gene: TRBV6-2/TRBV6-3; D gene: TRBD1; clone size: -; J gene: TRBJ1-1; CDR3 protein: CASSSPGQGALAAFF; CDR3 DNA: TGTGCCAGCAGTTCTCCGGGACAGGGGGCTTTAGCAGCTTTCTTT
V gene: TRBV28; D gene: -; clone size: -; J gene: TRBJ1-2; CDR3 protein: CASSLSYISNYGYTF; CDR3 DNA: TGTGCCAGCAGTTTATCTTACATCTCTAACTATGGCTACACCTTC
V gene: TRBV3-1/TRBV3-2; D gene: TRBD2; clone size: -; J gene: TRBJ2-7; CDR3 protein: CASSQGGTSGPYYEQYF; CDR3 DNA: TGTGCCAGCAGCCAAGGGGGGACTAGCGGACCCTATTACGAGCAGTACTTC
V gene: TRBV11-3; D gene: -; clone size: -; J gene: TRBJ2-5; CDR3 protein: CASSLNRVRSQYF; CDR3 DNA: TGTGCCAGCAGCTTGAACAGGGTGAGGAGCCAGTACTTC
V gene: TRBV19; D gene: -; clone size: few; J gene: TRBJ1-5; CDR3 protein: CASSRSRGQPQHF; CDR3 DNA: TGTGCCAGTAGTAGGTCCAGGGGTCAGCCCCAGCATTTT
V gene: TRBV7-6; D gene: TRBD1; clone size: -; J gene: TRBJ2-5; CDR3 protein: CASSIGQGVFLGTQYF; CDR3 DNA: TGTGCCAGCAGCATCGGACAGGGAGTATTTCTGGGGACCCAGTACTTC
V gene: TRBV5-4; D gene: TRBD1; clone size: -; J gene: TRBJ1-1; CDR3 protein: CASRRQGAAEAFF; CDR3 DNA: TGTGCCAGCAGGCGTCAGGGGGCGGCTGAAGCTTTCTTT
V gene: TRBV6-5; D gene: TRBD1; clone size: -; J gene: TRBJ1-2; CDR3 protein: CASSSPLGTGRGYTF; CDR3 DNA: TGTGCCAGCAGTTCCCCCTTGGGGACAGGTCGAGGCTACACCTTC
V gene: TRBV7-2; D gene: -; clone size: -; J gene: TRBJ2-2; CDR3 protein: CASSLGGTPTGELFF; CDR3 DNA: TGTGCCAGCAGCTTAGGGGGGACACCCACCGGGGAGCTGTTTTTT
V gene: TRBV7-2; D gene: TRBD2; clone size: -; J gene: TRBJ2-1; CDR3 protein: CASSELAGMGYNEQFF; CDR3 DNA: TGTGCCAGCAGCGAACTAGCGGGGATGGGCTACAATGAGCAGTTCTTC
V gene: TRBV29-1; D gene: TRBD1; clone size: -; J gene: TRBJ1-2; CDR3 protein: CSVEGDRVNGYTF; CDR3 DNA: TGCAGCGTTGAAGGGGACAGGGTAAATGGCTACACCTTC
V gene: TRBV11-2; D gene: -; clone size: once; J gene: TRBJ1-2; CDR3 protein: CASSLEVGRLVNYGYTF; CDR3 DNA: TGTGCCAGCAGCTTAGAAGTAGGGAGGTTAGTGAACTATGGCTACACCTTC
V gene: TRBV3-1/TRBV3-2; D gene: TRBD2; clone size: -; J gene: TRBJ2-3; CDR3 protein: CASSHGVGLEGTDTQYF; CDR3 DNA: TGTGCCAGCAGCCATGGCGTCGGACTAGAGGGCACAGATACGCAGTATTTT
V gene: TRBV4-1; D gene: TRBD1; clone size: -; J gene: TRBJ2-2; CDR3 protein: CASSTPDRGLNTGELFF; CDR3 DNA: TGCGCCAGCAGCACCCCGGACAGGGGACTAAACACCGGGGAGCTGTTTTTT
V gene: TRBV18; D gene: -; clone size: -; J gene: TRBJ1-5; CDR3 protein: CASSRGGIQPQHF; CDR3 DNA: TGTGCCAGCTCACGGGGAGGGATTCAGCCCCAGCATTTT
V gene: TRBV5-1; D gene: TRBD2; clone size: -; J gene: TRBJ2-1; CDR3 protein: CASSGSSGSYNEQFF; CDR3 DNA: TGCGCCAGCAGCGGGTCTAGCGGCTCCTACAATGAGCAGTTCTTC
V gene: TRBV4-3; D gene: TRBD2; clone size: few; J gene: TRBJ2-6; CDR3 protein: CASSPHLAGDPGANVLTF; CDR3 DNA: TGCGCCAGCAGCCCGCACCTAGCGGGAGACCCGGGGGCCAACGTCCTGACTTTC